Shown below are 9 T cell receptor beta chains from a single sample sequenced in a study of PD-1 blockade in classical Hodgkin lymphoma. Data came from immunoSEQ multiplex PCR; TCRdb stores just in-frame clones and leaves some out. The table records about 31,000 clones, 85% of them present only once. All the patients suffered relapse after autologous stem cell transplantation, and brentuximab vedotin exposure differed. Purification of CD4+ T cells from thawed PBMCs was achieved by magnetic negative selection. The source was CD4+ T cells from blood, collected at baseline. These receptors originate from a human donor with classical Hodgkin lymphoma.

The rearrangement links TRBV5-6 to TRBJ2-7; D gene ambiguous. CDR3 length equals 15 residues. V lost 0 bases and J 2 bases, leaving 12 bases between the germline ends. Germline loops: CDR1 SGHDT, CDR2 YYEEEE. CDR3 protein: CASSLVWTVTYEQYF. The CDR3, as DNA: TGTGCCAGCAGCTTGGTTTGGACCGTTACCTACGAGCAGTACTTC.

The chain joins TRBV7-2 to TRBJ2-2; D is unresolved. CDR1 and CDR2 from the germline V gene are SGHTA and FQGNSA. Trimming took 0 bases from V and 0 from J, leaving 20 bases between them. There are 20 residues in the CDR3. CDR3 nucleotide sequence: TGTGCCAGCAGCTTAGCCGCCTATGGCTACCCAATCGCGAACACCGGGGAGCTGTTTTTT. Translated, it gives CASSLAAYGYPIANTGELFF.

V usage is TRBV10-1 and J usage is TRBJ2-3; no clear D gene. CDR3 length: 12 residues. The germline V and J ends were trimmed by 6 bases and 5 bases, with 9 bases remaining between them. The V gene's germline CDR1 is WNHNN and CDR2 SYGVQD (reference sequence). The CDR3 spells CASSDRGDTQYF. The CDR3 region has the DNA TGCGCCAGCAGCGATCGAGGAGATACGCAGTATTTT.

The chain recombines TRBV11-2 with TRBJ1-4; 8 bases match TRBD1. The length of the CDR3 is 15 residues. The V and J ends lost 3 bases and 2 bases, in that order; junction bases with no gene match: 2. CDR1 and CDR2 (germline): SGHAT, FQNNGV. The CDR3, as DNA: TGTGCCAGCAGCTTTAACAGGGGGACTAATGAAAAACTGTTTTTT. As protein: CASSFNRGTNEKLFF. The variable domain in full, with the rest retrieved from reference TRBV11-2 and TRBJ1-4, is EAGVAQSPRYKIIEKRQSVAFWCNPISGHATLYWYQQILGQGPKLLIQFQNNGVVDDSQLPKDRFSAERLKGVDSTLKIQPAKLEDSAVYLCASSFNRGTNEKLFFGSGTQLSVL.

The V gene is TRBV14, the J gene TRBJ2-7; D not certain. This CDR3 is 15 amino acids long. Per the germline V gene, CDR1 is SGHDN and CDR2 is FVKESK. The V gene lost 1 base and the J gene lost 4 bases, with 14 bases spanning the gap. CDR3 protein: CASSQGVRGTYEQYF. The DNA for the CDR3 is TGTGCCAGCAGCCAAGGAGTACGAGGTACATACGAGCAGTACTTC.

In its sample, this clone was seen once. This chain links TRBV7-8 with TRBJ2-6; D gene ambiguous. V was trimmed by 5 bases and J by 14 bases, leaving 16 bases between them. Per germline, CDR1 SGHVS and CDR2 FQNEAQ. The CDR3 extends over 13 amino acids. The CDR3 DNA is TGTGCCAGCAGCGGCGAGCACGGAGAAATCCTGACTTTC. Its protein is CASSGEHGEILTF.

The J gene is TRBJ2-2, the V gene TRBV5-1, with 12 bases matching TRBD2. The J segment lost 6 bases and the V segment lost 0 bases, leaving 6 bases of the junction unmatched. The germline V gene has CDR1 SGHRS and CDR2 YFSETQ. The CDR3 runs 17 residues. This CDR3 is CASSLGLAGELAGELFF. In DNA, the CDR3 is TGCGCCAGCAGCTTGGGACTAGCGGGAGAATTAGCCGGGGAGCTGTTTTTT.

The V call is TRBV11-3, the J call TRBJ1-1, with 9 bases matching TRBD1. J lost 5 bases, V lost 4 bases, and 5 bases had no gene match. Germline V gene lookup returns CDR1 SGHNT and CDR2 YENEEA. There are 14 residues in the CDR3. The CDR3 DNA reads as TGTGCCAGCAGCTATGGCGGACAGGGGACTGAAGCTTTCTTT. Translating gives CASSYGGQGTEAFF.

The count of this clone is one. V usage is TRBV5-6 and J usage is TRBJ2-7; D unresolved. Germline V lookup: CDR1 SGHDT, CDR2 YYEEEE. Trimming took off 2 bases at V and 10 bases at J, with 19 bases between the two ends. The length of the CDR3 is 14 residues. CDR3 loop: CASSFPASLSEQYF. Written as DNA, the CDR3 is TGTGCCAGCAGCTTTCCTGCTTCCCTTTCGGAACAGTACTTC.